The 21 T cell receptor beta chains presented below share a single source sample, sequenced in a study of T cells in Graves' hyperthyroidism and ophthalmopathy. Researchers amplified the TCR beta CDR3 regions from RNA transcripts. First-round RT-PCR with HTBI primers amplified the TCR CDR3 region. One entry per CDR3 protein, called by TCRdb with MiXCR from the multiplex PCR reads. The sample has 450,000 to 600,000 distinct CDR3 sequences, 20% seen once. What was sequenced was blood. The receptors here all came from a man aged 40-50 years with Graves' ophthalmopathy.

This clonotype was seen repeatedly, ten times or more. The chain joins TRBV30 to TRBJ2-7; 9 bases line up with TRBD2. This CDR3 region has 14 residues. The germline V gene encodes CDR1 GTSNPN and CDR2 SVGIG (reference sequence). The ends lost 4 bases at V and 1 base at J; junction bases unmatched: 5. The CDR3 sequence: CAWTGTSTSYEQYF. For the CDR3, the DNA is TGTGCCTGGACCGGGACTAGCACGTCCTACGAGCAGTACTTC.

With respect to this clonotype: A read error is possible here, since a much larger clone lies one base away. The chain uses TRBV30 and TRBJ1-2; D is undetermined. CDR3 length: 13 amino acids. Germline V gene sequence: CDR1 GTSNPN, CDR2 SVGIG (reference sequence). V was clipped by 7 bases and J by 4 bases, with 16 bases between them. CDR3 protein: CAFAQAASYGYTF. The CDR3 DNA sequence: TGTGCCTTCGCGCAAGCAGCTAGCTATGGCTACACCTTC. The whole variable domain, filled in from reference TRBV30 and TRBJ1-2, reads SQTIHQWPATLVQPVGSPLSLECTVEGTSNPNLYWYRQAAGRGLQLLFYSVGIGQISSEVPQNLSASRPQDRQFILSSKKLLLSDSGFYLCAFAQAASYGYTFGSGTRLTVV.

The CDR3 is CSARDPKDRAGNQPQHF. The DNA of the CDR3 is TGCAGTGCTAGAGATCCCAAGGACAGGGCAGGGAATCAGCCCCAGCATTTT. The genes are TRBV20-1 and TRBJ1-5, with 8 bases aligning to TRBD1. V shed 0 bases, J shed 4 bases, and the junction held 11 bases outside the gene matches. The CDR3 is 17 residues long. Per the germline V gene, CDR1 is DFQATT and CDR2 is SNEGSKA (reference sequence).

The chain couples TRBV7-9 to TRBJ2-1; 12 nucleotides agree with TRBD2. This CDR3 is built from 15 residues. CDR1 is SEHNR, CDR2 FQNEAQ, per germline (reference sequence). Trimming cost V 5 bases and J 6 bases; bases outside gene matches: 5. CDR3 DNA: TGTGCCAGCAGCGACTCTAGCGGGAGGGCCAATGAGCAGTTCTTC. It specifies CASSDSSGRANEQFF.

The J gene is TRBJ2-2, the V gene TRBV4-3; 10 positions agree with TRBD2. V was pared by 0 bases and J by 4 bases, with 2 bases of the junction left unmatched. Germline lookup yields CDR1 LGHNA and CDR2 YSLEER. The CDR3 contains 16 residues. Written as DNA, the CDR3 is TGCGCCAGCAGCCAAGATGCTAGCGGGAGCACCGGGGAGCTGTTTTTT. Its translation: CASSQDASGSTGELFF.

This clonotype has more than one count but fewer than ten. This chain connects TRBV20-1 to TRBJ2-3, with a weak D call TRBD1 (7 bases). V was clipped by 6 bases and J by 1 base, with 17 bases between them. Germline CDR1 and CDR2: DFQATT and SNEGSKA (reference sequence). The CDR3 runs 15 residues. The CDR3 sequence: CSAPQGDSGTDTQYF. Here the CDR3 DNA reads TGCAGTGCCCCCCAGGGGGACTCAGGCACAGATACGCAGTATTTT.

The V gene is TRBV7-2, the J gene TRBJ1-5; 8 nucleotides agree with TRBD1. J lost 3 bases, V lost 5 bases, and 6 bases had no gene match. This CDR3 contains 15 residues. CDR1 SGHTA and CDR2 FQGNSA come from the germline V gene. In DNA, the CDR3 is TGTGCCAGCAGCAACGGACAGGGCTACAATCAGCCCCAGCATTTT. Translated, it gives CASSNGQGYNQPQHF. Looking up the rest from reference TRBV7-2 and TRBJ1-5 gives the full variable domain: GAGVSQSPSNKVTEKGKDVELRCDPISGHTALYWYRQSLGQGLEFLIYFQGNSAPDKSGLPSDRFSAERTGGSVSTLTIQRTQQEDSAVYLCASSNGQGYNQPQHFGDGTRLSIL.

This chain connects TRBV9 to TRBJ1-6; TRBD1 aligns across 10 bases. The CDR3 length is 16 residues. After removal of 3 bases from V and 6 bases from J, the junction contained 6 bases not matched to a gene. Looked up from germline, CDR1 is SGDLS and CDR2 is YYNGEE. CDR3 sequence (DNA): TGTGCCAGCAGCGGACCCGGGACAGGGGCTAATTCACCCCTCCACTTT. Encoded protein: CASSGPGTGANSPLHF.

V gene TRBV10-3 combines with J gene TRBJ2-1, with 7 bases identical to TRBD2. CDR3 length: 16 residues. Unmatched junction bases numbered 6, after V lost 0 bases and J lost 4 bases. CDR1 and CDR2 (germline): ENHRY, SYGVKD. CDR3 residues: CAISESMAGAYNEQFF. Here the CDR3 DNA reads TGTGCCATCAGTGAGTCGATGGCGGGAGCGTACAATGAGCAGTTCTTC.

This sequence joins TRBV7-3 and TRBJ2-7; D possibly corresponds to TRBD1 (6 bases). Trimming cost V 5 bases and J 5 bases, with 16 bases left between them. Germline-derived CDR1 and CDR2 are SGHTA and FQGTGA. This CDR3 has 14 residues. CDR3 bases: TGTGCCAGCAGCCCCACCGGGACAAGCCACGAGCAGTACTTC. As protein: CASSPTGTSHEQYF.

The chain combines TRBV5-1 with TRBJ2-3, with D maybe TRBD2 (5 bases). Germline V CDR1 and CDR2: SGHRS, YFSETQ. V was shortened by 5 bases and J by 4 bases, with 14 bases between the two germline ends. The CDR3 is 14 residues long. The CDR3 region is CASRSDFSPDTQYF. CDR3 DNA sequence: TGCGCCAGCAGATCGGACTTCTCGCCAGATACGCAGTATTTT.

V gene TRBV19 combines with J gene TRBJ2-2, with unresolved D. The V gene lost 3 bases and the J gene lost 0 bases, with 8 bases spanning the gap. Germline V gene data show CDR1 as LNHDA and CDR2 as SQIVND (reference sequence). CDR3 size: 15 residues. For the CDR3, the DNA is TGTGCCAGTAGTATTATGGGTCCGAACACCGGGGAGCTGTTTTTT. It specifies CASSIMGPNTGELFF.

The rearrangement joins TRBV18 to TRBJ1-4; no reliable D call. Per germline, CDR1 KGHSH and CDR2 LQKENI. V lost 0 bases and J 5 bases, leaving 7 bases between the germline ends. The CDR3 contains 14 residues. In DNA form, the CDR3 reads TGTGCCAGCTCACCACCTGGTGAGAATGAAAAACTGTTTTTT. It encodes CASSPPGENEKLFF.

Ten or more counts support this clonotype. The junction and the germline gene differ at one end; a read error may be behind it. This chain joins TRBV20-1 and TRBJ2-5; weak D call: TRBD2 (6 bases). This CDR3 region has 14 residues. Germline CDR1 DFQATT, CDR2 SNEGSKA (reference sequence). The CDR3 DNA sequence: TGCGGTGCTAGAGAGGGGACTTTTCAAGAGACCCAGTACTTC. It translates to CGAREGTFQETQYF.

A few counts support this clonotype. The genes are TRBV9 and TRBJ1-1, with D uncertain. Germline CDR1 SGDLS, CDR2 YYNGEE. Trimming stripped 4 bases from V and 3 bases from J, with 16 bases between. The CDR3 is 15 amino acids. CDR3 residues: CASSQVGILDTEAFF. The CDR3 nucleotides are TGTGCCAGCAGCCAAGTCGGGATTTTGGACACTGAAGCTTTCTTT.

This CDR3 reads CASSLADVAWGLGQPQHF. CDR3 nucleotide sequence: TGTGCCAGCAGCTTAGCGGATGTGGCCTGGGGGTTGGGTCAGCCCCAGCATTTT. The gene calls are TRBV7-2 and TRBJ1-5, with TRBD1 as a possible D gene (5 bases). The CDR3 has 18 residues. The germline CDR1 and CDR2 sequences are SGHTA and FQGNSA. V was clipped by 0 bases and J by 6 bases, with 21 bases between them.

This sequence joins TRBV29-1 and TRBJ2-7, with unresolved D. The V gene lost 5 bases and the J gene lost 2 bases, with 13 bases spanning the gap. The CDR3 spans 13 residues. CDR1 SQVTM and CDR2 ANQGSEA come from the germline V gene. The CDR3 DNA follows: TGCAGCGTTACGATGCGGAGTACCTACGAGCAGTACTTC. Translated: CSVTMRSTYEQYF.

This chain links TRBV5-1 with TRBJ2-3; D gene ambiguous. Germline CDR1 is SGHRS and CDR2 is YFSETQ. The CDR3 is 13 residues long. Trimming left V 2 bases short and J 3 bases short, with 7 bases between. The CDR3 bases are TGCGCCAGCAGCTTTTCAACGACAGATACGCAGTATTTT. This encodes CASSFSTTDTQYF.

Ten or more counts support this clonotype. The V call is TRBV13, the J call TRBJ2-7; TRBD2 matches at 11 bases. The germline gives CDR1 PRHDT, CDR2 FYEKMQ (reference sequence). CDR3 length equals 17 residues. V lost 4 bases and J lost 4; bases outside the gene matches: 12. Here the CDR3 DNA reads TGTGCCAGCAGCTACGCCGGGACTAGCGGCCTAAGATACGAGCAGTACTTC. Translation gives CASSYAGTSGLRYEQYF.

A few counts support this clonotype. The genes are TRBV30 and TRBJ2-1; unclear D gene. CDR3 length: 13 amino acids. Germline assignment: CDR1 GTSNPN and CDR2 SVGIG (reference sequence). V gave up 2 bases and J gave up 4 bases, with 9 bases separating them. For the CDR3, the DNA is TGTGCCTGGAGTAGGCTCCTATACAATGAGCAGTTCTTC. Amino acid sequence: CAWSRLLYNEQFF.

This clonotype was detected only a few times. V usage is TRBV30 and J usage is TRBJ2-7; perhaps D is TRBD1 or TRBD2 (5 bases each). The CDR3 consists of 14 residues. V was pared by 4 bases and J by 2 bases, with 15 bases between. Germline V CDR1 and CDR2: GTSNPN, SVGIG (reference sequence). CDR3 DNA sequence: TGTGCCTGGATCCACCGGGACCGGACCTACGAGCAGTACTTC. Translated: CAWIHRDRTYEQYF.